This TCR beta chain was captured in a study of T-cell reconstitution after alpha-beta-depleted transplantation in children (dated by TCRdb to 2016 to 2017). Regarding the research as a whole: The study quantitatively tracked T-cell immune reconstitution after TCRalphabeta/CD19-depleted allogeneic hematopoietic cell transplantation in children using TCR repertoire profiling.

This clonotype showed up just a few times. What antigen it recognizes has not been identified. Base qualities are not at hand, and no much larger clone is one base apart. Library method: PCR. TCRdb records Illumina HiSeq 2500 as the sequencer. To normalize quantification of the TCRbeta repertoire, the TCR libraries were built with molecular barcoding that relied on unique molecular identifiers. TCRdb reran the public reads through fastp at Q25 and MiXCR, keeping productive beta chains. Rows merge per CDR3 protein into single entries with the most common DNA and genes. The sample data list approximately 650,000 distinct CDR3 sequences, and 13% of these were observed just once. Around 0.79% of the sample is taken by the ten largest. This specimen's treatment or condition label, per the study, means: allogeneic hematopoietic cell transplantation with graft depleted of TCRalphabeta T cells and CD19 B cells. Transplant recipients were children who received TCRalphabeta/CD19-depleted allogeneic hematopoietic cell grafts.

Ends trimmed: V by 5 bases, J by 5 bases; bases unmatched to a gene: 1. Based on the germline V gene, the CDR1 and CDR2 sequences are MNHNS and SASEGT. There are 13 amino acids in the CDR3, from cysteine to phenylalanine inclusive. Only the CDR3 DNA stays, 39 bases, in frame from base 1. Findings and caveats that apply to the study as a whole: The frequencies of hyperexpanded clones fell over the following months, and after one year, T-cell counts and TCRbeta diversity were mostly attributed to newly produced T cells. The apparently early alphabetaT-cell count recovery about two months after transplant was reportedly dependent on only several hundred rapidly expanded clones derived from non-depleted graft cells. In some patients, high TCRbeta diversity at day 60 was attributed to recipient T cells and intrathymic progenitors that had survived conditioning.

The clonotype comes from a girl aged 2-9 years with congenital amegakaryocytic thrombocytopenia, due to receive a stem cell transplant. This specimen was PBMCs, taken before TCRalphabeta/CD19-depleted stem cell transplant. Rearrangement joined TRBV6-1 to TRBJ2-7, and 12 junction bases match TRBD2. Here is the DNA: TGTGCCAGCAGTAGACTAGCGGGAGACGAGCAGTACTTC. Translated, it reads CASSRLAGDEQYF.